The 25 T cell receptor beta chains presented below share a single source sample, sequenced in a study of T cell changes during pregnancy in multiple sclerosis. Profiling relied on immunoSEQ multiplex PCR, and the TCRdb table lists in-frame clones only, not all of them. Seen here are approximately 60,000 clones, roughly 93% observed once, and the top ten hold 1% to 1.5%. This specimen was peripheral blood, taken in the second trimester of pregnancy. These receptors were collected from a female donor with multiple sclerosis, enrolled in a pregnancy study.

The CDR3 region is CASSQYWTGSTEAFF. In nucleotides, the CDR3 is TGTGCCAGCTCTCAGTATTGGACAGGGAGCACTGAAGCTTTCTTT. The chain has TRBV18 and TRBJ1-1, with 8 bases aligning to TRBD1. With V trimmed by 6 bases and J by 4 bases, 10 bases remained unmatched. CDR1 and CDR2 (germline): KGHSH, LQKENI. This CDR3 is 15 amino acids long.

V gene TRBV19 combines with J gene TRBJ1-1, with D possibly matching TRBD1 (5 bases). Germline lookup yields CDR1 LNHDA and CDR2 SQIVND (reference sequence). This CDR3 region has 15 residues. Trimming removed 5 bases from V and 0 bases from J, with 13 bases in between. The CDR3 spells CASSGMGLMNTEAFF. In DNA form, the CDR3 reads TGTGCCAGTAGTGGAATGGGACTCATGAACACTGAAGCTTTCTTT.

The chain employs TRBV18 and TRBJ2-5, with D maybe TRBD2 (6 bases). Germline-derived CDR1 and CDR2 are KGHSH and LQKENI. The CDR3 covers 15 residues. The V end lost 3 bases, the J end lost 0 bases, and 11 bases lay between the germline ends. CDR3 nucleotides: TGTGCCAGCTCACCCCCTGGAGGGAACCAAGAGACCCAGTACTTC. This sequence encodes CASSPPGGNQETQYF.

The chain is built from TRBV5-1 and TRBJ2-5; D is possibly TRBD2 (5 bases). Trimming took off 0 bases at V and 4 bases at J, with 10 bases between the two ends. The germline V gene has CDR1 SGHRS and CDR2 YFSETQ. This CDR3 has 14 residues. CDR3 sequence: CASSLEAGGETQYF. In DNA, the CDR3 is TGCGCCAGCAGCTTGGAGGCGGGCGGAGAGACCCAGTACTTC.

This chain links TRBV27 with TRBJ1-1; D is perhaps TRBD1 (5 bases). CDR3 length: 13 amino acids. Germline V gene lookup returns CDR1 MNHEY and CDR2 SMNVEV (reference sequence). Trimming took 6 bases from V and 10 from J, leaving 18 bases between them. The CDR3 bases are TGTGCCAGCAGCAACCGCCCCGGGGGTGTAGCTTTCTTT. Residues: CASSNRPGGVAFF.

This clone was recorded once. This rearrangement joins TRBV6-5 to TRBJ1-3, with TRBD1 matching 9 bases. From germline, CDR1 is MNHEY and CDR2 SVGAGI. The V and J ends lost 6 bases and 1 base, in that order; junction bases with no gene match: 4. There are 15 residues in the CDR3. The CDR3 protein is CASRLQGASGNTIYF. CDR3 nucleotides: TGTGCCAGCAGACTACAGGGGGCGTCTGGAAACACCATATATTTT.

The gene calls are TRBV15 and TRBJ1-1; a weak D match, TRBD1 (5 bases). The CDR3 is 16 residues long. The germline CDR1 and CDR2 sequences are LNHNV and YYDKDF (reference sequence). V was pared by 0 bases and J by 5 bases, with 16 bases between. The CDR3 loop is CATSRDEQGQGTEAFF. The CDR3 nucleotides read TGTGCCACCAGCAGAGATGAGCAGGGTCAAGGGACTGAAGCTTTCTTT.

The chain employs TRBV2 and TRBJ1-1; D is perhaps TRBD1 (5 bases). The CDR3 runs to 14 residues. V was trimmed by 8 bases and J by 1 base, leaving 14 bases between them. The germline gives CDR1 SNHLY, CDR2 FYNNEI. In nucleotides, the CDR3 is TGTGCCAGCGTATCGACAGCTCGGAACACTGAAGCTTTCTTT. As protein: CASVSTARNTEAFF.

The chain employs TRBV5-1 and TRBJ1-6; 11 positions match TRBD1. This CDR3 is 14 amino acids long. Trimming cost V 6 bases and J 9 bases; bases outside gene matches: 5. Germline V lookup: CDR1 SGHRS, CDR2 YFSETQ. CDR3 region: CASTPDRGLSPLHF. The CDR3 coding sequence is TGCGCCAGCACCCCGGACAGGGGGCTTTCACCCCTCCACTTT.

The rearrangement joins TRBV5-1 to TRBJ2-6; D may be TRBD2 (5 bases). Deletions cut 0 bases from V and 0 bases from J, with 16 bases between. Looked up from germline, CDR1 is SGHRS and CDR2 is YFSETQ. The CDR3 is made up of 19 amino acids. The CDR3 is CASSLVHWELSSGANVLTF. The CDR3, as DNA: TGCGCCAGCAGCTTGGTTCATTGGGAGCTGAGCTCTGGGGCCAACGTCCTGACTTTC.

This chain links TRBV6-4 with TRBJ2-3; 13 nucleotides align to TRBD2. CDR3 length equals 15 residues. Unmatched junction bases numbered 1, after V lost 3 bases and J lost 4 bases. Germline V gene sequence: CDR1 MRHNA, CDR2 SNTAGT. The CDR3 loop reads CASSELAGGPDTQYF. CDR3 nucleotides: TGTGCCAGCAGTGAACTAGCGGGGGGGCCAGATACGCAGTATTTT.

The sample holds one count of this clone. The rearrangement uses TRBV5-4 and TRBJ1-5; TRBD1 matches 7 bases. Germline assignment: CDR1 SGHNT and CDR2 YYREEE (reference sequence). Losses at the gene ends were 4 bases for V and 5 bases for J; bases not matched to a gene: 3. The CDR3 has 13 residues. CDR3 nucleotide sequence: TGTGCCAGCAGCGGAGACAGGGATCAGCCCCAGCATTTT. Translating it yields CASSGDRDQPQHF.

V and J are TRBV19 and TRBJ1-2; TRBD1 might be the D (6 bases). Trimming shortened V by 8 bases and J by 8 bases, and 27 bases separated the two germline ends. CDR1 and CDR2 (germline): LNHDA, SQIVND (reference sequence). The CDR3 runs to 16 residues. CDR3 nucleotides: TGTGCCAGTCTTGGGCCGGGACAAACACCCTTTGAAGGCTACACCTTC. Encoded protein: CASLGPGQTPFEGYTF. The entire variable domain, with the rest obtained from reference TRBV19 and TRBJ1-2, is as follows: DGGITQSPKYLFRKEGQNVTLSCEQNLNHDAMYWYRQDPGQGLRLIYYSQIVNDFQKGDIAEGYSVSREKKESFPLTVTSAQKNPTAFYLCASLGPGQTPFEGYTFGSGTRLTVV.

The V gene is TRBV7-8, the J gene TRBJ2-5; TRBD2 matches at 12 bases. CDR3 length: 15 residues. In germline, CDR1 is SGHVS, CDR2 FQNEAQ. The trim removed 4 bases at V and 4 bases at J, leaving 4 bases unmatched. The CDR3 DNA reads TGTGCCAGCAGCTCCGGACTAGCGGGGACAGAGACCCAGTACTTC. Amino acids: CASSSGLAGTETQYF.

The CDR3 loop reads CASSIPRTATNYGYTF. The DNA of the CDR3 is TGTGCCAGTAGTATCCCCCGGACAGCAACTAACTATGGCTACACCTTC. V usage is TRBV19 and J usage is TRBJ1-2, with D perhaps matching TRBD1 (6 bases). V dropped 3 bases and J dropped 0 bases, with 14 bases sitting between them. This CDR3 contains 16 residues. Germline CDR1 is LNHDA and CDR2 is SQIVND (reference sequence).

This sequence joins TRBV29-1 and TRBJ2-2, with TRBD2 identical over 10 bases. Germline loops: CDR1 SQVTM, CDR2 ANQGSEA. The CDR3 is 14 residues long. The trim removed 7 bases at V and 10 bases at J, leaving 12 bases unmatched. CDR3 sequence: CSGSSGGPSLELFF. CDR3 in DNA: TGCAGCGGAAGTAGCGGGGGGCCATCTCTGGAGCTGTTTTTT.

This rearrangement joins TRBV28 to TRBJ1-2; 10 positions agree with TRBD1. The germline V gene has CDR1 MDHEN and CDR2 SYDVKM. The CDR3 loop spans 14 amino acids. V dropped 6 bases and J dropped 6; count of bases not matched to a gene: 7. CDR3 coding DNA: TGTGCCAGCAGAACCGGGACAGGGGCCGATGGCTACACCTTC. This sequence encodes CASRTGTGADGYTF.

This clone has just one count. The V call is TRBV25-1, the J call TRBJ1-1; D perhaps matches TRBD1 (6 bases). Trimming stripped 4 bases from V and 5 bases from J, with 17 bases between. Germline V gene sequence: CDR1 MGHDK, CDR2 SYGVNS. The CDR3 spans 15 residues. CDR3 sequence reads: CASSAPKGEWTEAFF. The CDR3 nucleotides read TGTGCCAGCAGTGCACCCAAGGGGGAATGGACTGAAGCTTTCTTT.

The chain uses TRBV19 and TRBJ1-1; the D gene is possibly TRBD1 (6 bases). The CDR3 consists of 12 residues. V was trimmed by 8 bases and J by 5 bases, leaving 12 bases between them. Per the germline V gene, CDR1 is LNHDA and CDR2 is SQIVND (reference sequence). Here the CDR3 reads CASFSRGTEAFF. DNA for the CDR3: TGTGCCAGTTTCTCAAGGGGGACTGAAGCTTTCTTT. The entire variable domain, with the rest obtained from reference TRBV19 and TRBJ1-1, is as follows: DGGITQSPKYLFRKEGQNVTLSCEQNLNHDAMYWYRQDPGQGLRLIYYSQIVNDFQKGDIAEGYSVSREKKESFPLTVTSAQKNPTAFYLCASFSRGTEAFFGQGTRLTVV.

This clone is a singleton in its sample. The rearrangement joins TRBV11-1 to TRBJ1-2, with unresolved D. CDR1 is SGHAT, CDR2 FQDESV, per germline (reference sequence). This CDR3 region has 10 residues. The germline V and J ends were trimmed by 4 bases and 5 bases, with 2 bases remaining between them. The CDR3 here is CASSSYGYTF. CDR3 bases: TGTGCCAGCAGCTCGTATGGCTACACCTTC.

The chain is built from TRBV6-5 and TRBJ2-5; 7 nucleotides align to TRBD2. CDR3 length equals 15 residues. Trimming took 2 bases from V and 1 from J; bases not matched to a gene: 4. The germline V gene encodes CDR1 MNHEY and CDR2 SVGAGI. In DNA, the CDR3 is TGTGCCAGCAGTTACAGCGGGGAGAGCCAAGAGACCCAGTACTTC. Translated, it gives CASSYSGESQETQYF.

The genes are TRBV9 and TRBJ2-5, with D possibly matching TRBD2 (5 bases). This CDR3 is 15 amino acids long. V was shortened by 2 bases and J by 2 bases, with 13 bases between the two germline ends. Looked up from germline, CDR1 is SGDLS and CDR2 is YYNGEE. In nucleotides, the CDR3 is TGTGCCAGCAGCGTTTCTTTTGGAGGACAAGAGACCCAGTACTTC. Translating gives CASSVSFGGQETQYF.

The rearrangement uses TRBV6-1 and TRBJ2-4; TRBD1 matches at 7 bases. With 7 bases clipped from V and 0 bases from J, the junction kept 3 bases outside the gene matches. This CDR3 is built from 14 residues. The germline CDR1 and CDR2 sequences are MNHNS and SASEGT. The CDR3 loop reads CASMGQLAKNIQYF. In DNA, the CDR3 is TGTGCCAGCATGGGACAGCTAGCCAAAAACATTCAGTACTTC.

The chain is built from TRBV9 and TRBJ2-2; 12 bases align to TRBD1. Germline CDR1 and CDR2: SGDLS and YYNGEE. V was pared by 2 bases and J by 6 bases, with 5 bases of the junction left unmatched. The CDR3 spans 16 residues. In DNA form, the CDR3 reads TGTGCCAGCAGCGTCCGGGACAGGGGGCTCTCCGGGGAGCTGTTTTTT. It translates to CASSVRDRGLSGELFF.

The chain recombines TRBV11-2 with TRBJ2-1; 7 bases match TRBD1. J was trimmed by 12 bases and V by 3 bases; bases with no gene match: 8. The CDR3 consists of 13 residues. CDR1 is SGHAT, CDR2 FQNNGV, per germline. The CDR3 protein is CASSFNAGGSQFF. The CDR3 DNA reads TGTGCCAGCAGCTTCAATGCAGGGGGTTCGCAGTTCTTC.